Listed here is a single T cell receptor (beta chain). The data were obtained in a study of CD8 T cells in Susac syndrome. CDR1 is MNHNY, CDR2 SVGAGI, per germline (reference sequence). This CDR3 has 16 residues. V was pared by 2 bases and J by 0 bases, with 7 bases of the junction left unmatched. Random hexamers were used to reverse transcribe 0.5 to 1 ug of RNA. TCR beta CDR3 was amplified by immunoSEQ multiplex PCR. This amplification extended across 54 Vbeta and 13 Jbeta segments. MiXCR, run by TCRdb on the immunoSEQ multiplex PCR reads, gives a single entry per CDR3 protein. Seen here are approximately 100,000 distinct CDR3 sequences, roughly 95% observed once, and the top ten hold about 0.1%.

The chain has TRBV6-6 and TRBJ2-7; 7 bases match TRBD2. This clonotype was obtained from a human donor in good health. Sample: CD4+ T cells from PBMCs. The CDR3 DNA sequence: TGTGCCAGCAGTTACAAGGTGGCGGGAGACTCCTACGAGCAGTACTTC. It encodes CASSYKVAGDSYEQYF.